These 13 T cell receptor beta chains share one sample of origin, sequenced in a study of response to subunit inactivated influenza vaccine. TCRdb called the RT-PCR reads again in MiXCR, with one record for every CDR3 protein. Of 750,000 to 850,000 distinct CDR3 sequences listed, roughly 20% are singletons. Sequencing was performed on PBMCs from blood, taken roughly 5 days after vaccination. These receptors were taken from a man aged 50 to 60 who received an inactivated influenza vaccine.

The chain uses TRBV27 and TRBJ2-5; the D gene is possibly TRBD2 (6 bases). CDR1 is MNHEY, CDR2 SMNVEV, per germline (reference sequence). This CDR3 is 16 amino acids long. V was shortened by 5 bases and J by 4 bases, with 20 bases between the two germline ends. The CDR3 sequence: CASSAWDGGFGETQYF. DNA for the CDR3: TGTGCCAGCAGTGCATGGGATGGAGGGTTCGGAGAGACCCAGTACTTC.

This clonotype was observed a handful of times. The chain joins TRBV6-5 to TRBJ2-7; D uncertain. CDR1 and CDR2 from the germline V gene are MNHEY and SVGAGI. Trimming removed 4 bases from V and 6 bases from J, with 16 bases in between. This CDR3 has 14 amino acids. This chain's CDR3 is CASSSPSGLGEQYF. The CDR3 DNA reads TGTGCCAGCAGTTCCCCTTCGGGCCTGGGCGAGCAGTACTTC.

The chain couples TRBV7-2 to TRBJ2-3, with 10 bases fitting TRBD2. Germline CDR1 is SGHTA and CDR2 is FQGNSA. CDR3 length: 16 amino acids. The ends lost 5 bases at V and 5 bases at J; junction bases unmatched: 10. The CDR3 DNA is TGTGCCAGCAGCCCTGGGTTAGCGGGGGGAGTAGATACGCAGTATTTT. Its translation: CASSPGLAGGVDTQYF.

This clonotype came up a few times. The rearrangement uses TRBV20-1 and TRBJ1-5; D not resolved. V lost 0 bases and J 6 bases, leaving 6 bases between the germline ends. Germline V gene sequence: CDR1 DFQATT, CDR2 SNEGSKA (reference sequence). This CDR3 has 12 residues. CDR3 coding DNA: TGCAGTGCTAGAGATATGGGTCAGCCCCAGCATTTT. Translating it yields CSARDMGQPQHF.

This chain uses TRBV27 with TRBJ2-3; D is undetermined. CDR1 MNHEY and CDR2 SMNVEV come from the germline V gene (reference sequence). The CDR3 runs to 15 residues. With 4 bases removed from V and 0 bases from J, the gap between germline ends came to 11 bases. CDR3 sequence: CASSSSTVSTDTQYF. In DNA, the CDR3 is TGTGCCAGCAGTTCGTCGACGGTTAGCACAGATACGCAGTATTTT.

The chain carries TRBV20-1 and TRBJ2-7; 7 positions match TRBD2. Trimming took 5 bases from V and 5 from J; bases not matched to a gene: 9. Germline CDR1 and CDR2: DFQATT and SNEGSKA (reference sequence). CDR3 length equals 13 residues. This CDR3 is CSAVCLAGDEQYF. The CDR3 DNA is TGCAGTGCTGTCTGTCTTGCGGGAGACGAGCAGTACTTC.

CDR3 sequence reads: CASSHPAAKDYGYTF. The CDR3 nucleotides read TGTGCCAGCAGCCACCCCGCGGCCAAAGACTATGGCTACACCTTC. This rearrangement joins TRBV3-1 to TRBJ1-2; D is unclear. The germline V gene has CDR1 LGHDT and CDR2 YNNKEL (reference sequence). The CDR3 consists of 15 residues. Trimming pared 3 bases from V and 3 bases from J, leaving 14 bases between.

There are a few counts of this clonotype. The chain uses TRBV10-3 and TRBJ2-1; 15 bases agree with TRBD2. This CDR3 spans 16 amino acids. Germline-derived CDR1 and CDR2 are ENHRY and SYGVKD. Unmatched junction bases numbered 6, after V lost 5 bases and J lost 7 bases. DNA for the CDR3: TGTGCCATCAGTAAAGGACTAGCGGGGGGGCCGAATGAGCAGTTCTTC. Protein sequence: CAISKGLAGGPNEQFF.

The V call is TRBV28, the J call TRBJ2-1, with 10 positions matching TRBD2. From germline, CDR1 is MDHEN and CDR2 SYDVKM. V was pared by 5 bases and J by 3 bases, with 4 bases of the junction left unmatched. This CDR3 is built from 15 residues. The CDR3 bases are TGTGCCAGCAGTCCACTAGCGGGATACTACAATGAGCAGTTCTTC. This encodes CASSPLAGYYNEQFF.

This clonotype was seen just once. The chain links TRBV12-3 or TRBV12-4 to TRBJ1-1; no firm D call. The CDR3 is 13 amino acids. The V end lost 4 bases, the J end lost 0 bases, and 6 bases lay between the germline ends. The DNA for the CDR3 is TGTGCCAGCAGTTCGGAGGTGAACACTGAAGCTTTCTTT. Translating it yields CASSSEVNTEAFF.

The rearrangement joins TRBV20-1 to TRBJ2-5, with 10 bases aligning to TRBD2. Germline CDR1 is DFQATT and CDR2 is SNEGSKA (reference sequence). J gave up 5 bases and V 6 bases, and 21 bases lay outside the gene matches. This CDR3 has 18 residues. CDR3 nucleotide sequence: TGCAGTGCCCGCCGGGTTAGCGGGGGGCAATACCGAAGGGAGACCCAGTACTTC. Translated: CSARRVSGGQYRRETQYF.

This clonotype has a count of ten or more. V gene TRBV30 combines with J gene TRBJ1-2; no reliable D call. CDR3 size: 11 residues. With 1 base removed from V and 2 bases from J, the gap between germline ends came to 2 bases. CDR1 and CDR2 (germline): GTSNPN, SVGIG (reference sequence). CDR3 sequence (DNA): TGTGCCTGGAGTGAAAACTATGGCTACACCTTC. It codes for CAWSENYGYTF.

This clonotype was seen a handful of times. The CDR3 loop reads CASSTSGPQPQHF. CDR3 nucleotide sequence: TGTGCCAGCAGCACCTCAGGGCCTCAGCCCCAGCATTTT. The chain has TRBV28 and TRBJ1-5; TRBD1 might be the D (5 bases). Germline V gives CDR1 MDHEN, CDR2 SYDVKM. This CDR3 has 13 residues. The V gene lost 6 bases and the J gene lost 6 bases, with 12 bases spanning the gap.